This T cell receptor (beta chain) was obtained from a study of blood T cell repertoires in COVID-19. Study at large: Acute-phase and convalescent COVID-19 samples originated in the United States, Italy and Spain. The analysed material was cDNA or gDNA that came from T cells, B-cell-depleted T cells, or PBMCs.

Source study methods: Estimation of nucleated cell counts was performed using reference gene primer amplification. The repertoire was sequenced with immunoSEQ multiplex PCR; TCRdb's copy has only in-frame clones and lacks some. V and J calls and clone size come straight from that table; D and trimming were deduced from the DNA. Here the sample spans around 22,000 clones, over 70% being singletons. V was pared by 5 bases and J by 0 bases, with 10 bases of the junction left unmatched. Germline values: CDR1 MGHRA, CDR2 YSYEKL. The CDR3 consists of 18 residues. The sequencing input was peripheral blood. This clonotype was sampled from a human donor with active COVID-19. The donor label of this sample is uncertain. The J gene is TRBJ1-1, the V gene TRBV4-1; 12 bases line up with TRBD1. The CDR3 reads CASSGRGTGGPMNTEAFF. The CDR3 bases are TGCGCCAGCAGCGGACGCGGGACAGGGGGCCCGATGAACACTGAAGCTTTCTTT.